Shown below are 13 T cell receptor beta chains from a single sample sequenced in a study of regulatory T cells in long-lasting Graves disease. Time point specified: persistent/refractory GD, antithyroid drugs over 5 years with positive TRAb. The authors made the TCR library using RNA they extracted from PBMCs. To make TCR beta libraries, researchers used iRepertoire HTBI primers and Arm-PCR of CDR3 regions. Using its own MiXCR run on the multiplex PCR reads, TCRdb lists one record per CDR3 protein. Of under 500,000 distinct CDR3 sequences in the sample, roughly 20% were seen once. The specimen was peripheral blood mononuclear cells (PBMCs), collected when the disease was refractory, from a patient treated with antithyroid drugs. Receptors originate from a female donor with Graves disease.

This clonotype has only a few counts. The chain couples TRBV24-1 to TRBJ1-2, with D unclear. Germline values: CDR1 KGHDR, CDR2 SFDVKD. The CDR3 has 13 amino acids. Trimming removed 9 bases from V and 7 bases from J, with 17 bases in between. The CDR3 here is CATQSIERGGYTF. The CDR3 DNA reads TGTGCCACCCAGTCGATCGAGCGTGGTGGCTACACCTTC.

This chain joins TRBV29-1 and TRBJ1-2; D not resolved. Trimming took 4 bases from V and 8 from J, leaving 17 bases between them. The CDR3 spans 13 residues. Germline V CDR1 and CDR2: SQVTM, ANQGSEA. The CDR3 here is CSVVSGSLGGYTF. The DNA for the CDR3 is TGCAGCGTTGTTTCAGGAAGTCTGGGGGGCTACACCTTC.

The V call is TRBV29-1, the J call TRBJ1-4; possible D gene TRBD1, 5 bases. Per germline, CDR1 SQVTM and CDR2 ANQGSEA. V lost 0 bases and J lost 3, with 11 bases in between. The CDR3 consists of 15 residues. The CDR3 loop reads CSVEDLRGANEKLFF. The CDR3 DNA reads TGCAGCGTTGAAGATCTTCGGGGCGCTAATGAAAAACTGTTTTTT.

This clonotype appeared a few times. The V gene is TRBV29-1, the J gene TRBJ1-5, with D possibly TRBD1 on 6 matching bases. From germline, CDR1 is SQVTM and CDR2 ANQGSEA. The CDR3 spans 15 residues. V shed 2 bases and J shed 0 bases, with 11 bases lying between them. CDR3 residues: CSVEMPTGSNQPQHF. CDR3 coding DNA: TGCAGCGTTGAAATGCCGACAGGTAGCAATCAGCCCCAGCATTTT.

This clonotype was found many times. V gene TRBV7-2 combines with J gene TRBJ2-7; D uncertain. The CDR3 is made up of 13 amino acids. V dropped 1 base and J dropped 7 bases, with 11 bases sitting between them. The germline V gene has CDR1 SGHTA and CDR2 FQGNSA. CDR3 loop: CASSLVNLEEQYF. The CDR3 DNA is TGTGCCAGCAGCTTAGTTAACCTCGAAGAGCAGTACTTC.

This clonotype was counted between two and nine times. The chain joins TRBV14 to TRBJ2-5; TRBD2 is a possible D gene (5 bases). The CDR3 runs to 16 residues. With 0 bases removed from V and 1 base from J, the gap between germline ends came to 12 bases. CDR1 is SGHDN and CDR2 is FVKESK in the germline V gene. In nucleotides, the CDR3 is TGTGCCAGCAGCCAAGATCGGGGAAGGGCCCAAGAGACCCAGTACTTC. It is translated as CASSQDRGRAQETQYF.

Ten or more counts support this clonotype. The chain is built from TRBV27 and TRBJ1-6; 7 bases are a match to TRBD1. Germline assignment: CDR1 MNHEY and CDR2 SMNVEV (reference sequence). The CDR3 runs to 14 residues. V lost 7 bases, J lost 3 bases, and 3 bases stayed unmatched. For the CDR3, the DNA is TGTGCCAGCACGACAGGGAACTATAATTCACCCCTCCACTTT. It translates to CASTTGNYNSPLHF.

The CDR3 bases are TGCAGTGCTACGGACGTTAGCGGGGGCAATCAGCCCCAGCATTTT. Translated: CSATDVSGGNQPQHF. The rearrangement uses TRBV20-1 and TRBJ1-5, with D hard to call. The CDR3 has 15 residues. The ends were cut back, 4 bases at V and 2 bases at J, with 15 bases in the middle. CDR1 DFQATT and CDR2 SNEGSKA come from the germline V gene (reference sequence).

The table lists this clonotype with a few counts. This chain links TRBV7-2 with TRBJ2-1, with a tentative D call TRBD2 (5 bases). V was shortened by 1 base and J by 3 bases, with 10 bases between the two germline ends. The CDR3 is made up of 15 amino acids. The germline gives CDR1 SGHTA, CDR2 FQGNSA. The CDR3 sequence: CASSLGYGNYNEQFF. DNA of the CDR3: TGTGCCAGCAGCTTAGGATACGGGAACTACAATGAGCAGTTCTTC.

Many counts were recorded for this clonotype. As DNA, the CDR3 is TGTGCCAGCAGTTACTCCGGGACAAGACAAGAGACCCAGTACTTC. Translating gives CASSYSGTRQETQYF. The chain joins TRBV2 to TRBJ2-5; D is possibly TRBD1 (6 bases). This CDR3 has 15 amino acids. V lost 5 bases to trimming and J lost 2 bases, with 15 bases between them. Germline V gene lookup returns CDR1 SNHLY and CDR2 FYNNEI.

This chain links TRBV3-1 with TRBJ2-5; TRBD2 might be the D (7 bases). V lost 5 bases to trimming and J lost 5 bases, with 15 bases between them. The germline CDR1 and CDR2 sequences are LGHDT and YNNKEL (reference sequence). This CDR3 comprises 14 residues. The CDR3 region has the DNA TGTGCCAGCAGCGATAATAAGGGGGGGGAGACCCAGTACTTC. Protein product: CASSDNKGGETQYF.

The chain is built from TRBV12-3 or TRBV12-4 and TRBJ1-2; tentatively, D is TRBD1 (5 bases). V lost 0 bases to trimming and J lost 7 bases, with 12 bases between them. CDR3 length: 14 amino acids. CDR3: CASSLASGISGYTF. The CDR3, as DNA: TGTGCCAGCAGTTTAGCGTCAGGGATTTCTGGCTACACCTTC.

This clonotype has ten or more counts. The chain links TRBV2 to TRBJ2-7, with 10 bases that match TRBD2. Germline-derived CDR1 and CDR2 are SNHLY and FYNNEI. The ends lost 7 bases at V and 6 bases at J; junction bases unmatched: 6. This CDR3 has 13 residues. CDR3 bases: TGTGCCAGCAACCCGGGACTAGCGAGCGAGCAGTACTTC. The encoded protein is CASNPGLASEQYF.